The 4 T cell receptor beta chains reported below all come from one sample, sequenced in a study of T cells in Graves' hyperthyroidism and ophthalmopathy. There were TCR beta CDR3 regions amplified from RNA transcripts. The HTBI primer set was used in a first-round RT-PCR of the TCR CDR3. One entry per CDR3 protein, called by TCRdb with MiXCR from the multiplex PCR reads. The sample holds a few hundred thousand distinct CDR3 sequences, 46% seen once. Specimen: peripheral blood or thyroid tissue (not recorded which). These receptors were obtained from an adult woman with Graves' disease, either hyperthyroidism or ophthalmopathy (not recorded which).

Details on this clonotype: Mismatch with germline at one junction end may stem from a read error. The chain uses TRBV12-3 or TRBV12-4 and TRBJ1-1, with 7 positions matching TRBD1. This CDR3 comprises 14 residues. The CDR3 region has the DNA TGTGCCAGCACCCTGACAGGGTCGAACACTGAAGCCTTCTTT. Residues: CASTLTGSNTEAFF.

This clonotype turned up a few times. The V gene is TRBV11-2, the J gene TRBJ2-7, with D possibly matching TRBD1 (7 bases). Germline values: CDR1 SGHAT, CDR2 FQNNGV. Trimming left V 7 bases short and J 3 bases short, with 16 bases between. The CDR3 spans 14 residues. CDR3 DNA sequence: TGTGCCAGCACTACGCAGGGGGGTTTCTACGAGCAGTACTTC. It specifies CASTTQGGFYEQYF.

This chain uses TRBV12-3 or TRBV12-4 with TRBJ2-7; 8 positions match TRBD2. V lost 6 bases and J lost 6; bases outside the gene matches: 10. The CDR3 has 14 amino acids. CDR3 protein: CASSQASGSGEQYF. DNA for the CDR3: TGTGCCAGCAGCCAAGCGAGCGGGAGTGGCGAGCAGTACTTC.

The gene calls are TRBV2 and TRBJ2-7, with D possibly TRBD2 on 6 matching bases. The germline gives CDR1 SNHLY, CDR2 FYNNEI. Deletions cut 4 bases from V and 7 bases from J, with 20 bases between. This CDR3 region has 15 residues. CDR3: CASSARVPLEGEQYF. Written as DNA, the CDR3 is TGTGCCAGCAGTGCTAGAGTGCCCCTGGAGGGGGAGCAGTACTTC.